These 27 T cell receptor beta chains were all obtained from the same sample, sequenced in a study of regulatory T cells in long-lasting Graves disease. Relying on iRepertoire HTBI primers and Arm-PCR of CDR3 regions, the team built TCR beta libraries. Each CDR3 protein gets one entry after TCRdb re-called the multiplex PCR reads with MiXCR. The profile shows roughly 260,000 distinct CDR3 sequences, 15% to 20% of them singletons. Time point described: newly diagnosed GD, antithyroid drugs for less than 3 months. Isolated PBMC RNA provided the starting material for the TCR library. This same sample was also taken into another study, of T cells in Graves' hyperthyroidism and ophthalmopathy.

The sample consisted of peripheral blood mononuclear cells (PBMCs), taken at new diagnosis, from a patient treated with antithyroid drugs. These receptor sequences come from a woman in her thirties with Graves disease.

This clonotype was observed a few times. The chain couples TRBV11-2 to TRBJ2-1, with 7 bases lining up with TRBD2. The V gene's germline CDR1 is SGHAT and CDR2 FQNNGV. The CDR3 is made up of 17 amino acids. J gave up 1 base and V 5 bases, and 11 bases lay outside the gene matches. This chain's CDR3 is CASSPTRLARSYNEQFF. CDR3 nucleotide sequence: TGTGCCAGCAGCCCAACCAGACTAGCTCGTTCCTACAATGAGCAGTTCTTC.

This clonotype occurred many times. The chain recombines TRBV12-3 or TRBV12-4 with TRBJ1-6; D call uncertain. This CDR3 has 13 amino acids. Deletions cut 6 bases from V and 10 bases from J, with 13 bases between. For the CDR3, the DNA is TGTGCCAGCAGAGGGCTGGTAGGGTCACCCCTCCACTTT. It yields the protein CASRGLVGSPLHF.

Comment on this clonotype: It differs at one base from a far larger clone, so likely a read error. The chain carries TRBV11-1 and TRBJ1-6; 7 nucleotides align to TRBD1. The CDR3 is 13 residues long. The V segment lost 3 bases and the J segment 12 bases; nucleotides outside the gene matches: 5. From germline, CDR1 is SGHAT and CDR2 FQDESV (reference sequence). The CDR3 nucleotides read TGTGCCAGCAGCTTCGACAGGGCCCAACCCCTCCACTTT. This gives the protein CASSFDRAQPLHF.

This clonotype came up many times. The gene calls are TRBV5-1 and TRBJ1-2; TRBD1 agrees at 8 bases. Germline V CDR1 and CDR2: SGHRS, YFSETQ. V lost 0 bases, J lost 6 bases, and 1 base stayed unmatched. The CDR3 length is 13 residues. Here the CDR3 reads CASSLAQGDGYTF. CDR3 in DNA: TGCGCCAGCAGCTTGGCACAGGGGGATGGCTACACCTTC.

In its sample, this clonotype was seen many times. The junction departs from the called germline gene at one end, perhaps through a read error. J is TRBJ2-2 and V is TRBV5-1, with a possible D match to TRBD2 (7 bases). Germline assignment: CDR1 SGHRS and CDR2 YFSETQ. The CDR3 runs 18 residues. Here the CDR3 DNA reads TGTGCCAGCAGCTTCACATTGGCGCGGGGGCCGAACACCGGGGAGCTGTTTTTT. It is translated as CASSFTLARGPNTGELFF.

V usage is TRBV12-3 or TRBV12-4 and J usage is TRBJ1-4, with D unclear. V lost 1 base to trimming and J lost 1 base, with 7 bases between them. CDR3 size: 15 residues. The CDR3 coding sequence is TGTGCCAGCAGTTTAGGGGCAGGAACTAATGAAAAACTGTTTTTT. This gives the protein CASSLGAGTNEKLFF.

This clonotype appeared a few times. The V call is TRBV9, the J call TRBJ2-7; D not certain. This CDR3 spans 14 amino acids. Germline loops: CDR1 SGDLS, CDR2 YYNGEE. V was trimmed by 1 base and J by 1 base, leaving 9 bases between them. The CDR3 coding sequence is TGTGCCAGCAGCGTAATGGCAAATTCCTACGAGCAGTACTTC. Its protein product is CASSVMANSYEQYF.

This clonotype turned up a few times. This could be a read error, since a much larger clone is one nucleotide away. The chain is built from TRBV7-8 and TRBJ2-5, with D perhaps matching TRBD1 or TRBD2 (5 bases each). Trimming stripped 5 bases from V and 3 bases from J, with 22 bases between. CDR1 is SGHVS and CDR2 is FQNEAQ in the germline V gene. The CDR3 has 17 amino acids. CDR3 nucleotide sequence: TGTGCCAGCAGCCCCGCCATTTATATGGGGGTTAAAGAGACCCAGTACTTC. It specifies CASSPAIYMGVKETQYF. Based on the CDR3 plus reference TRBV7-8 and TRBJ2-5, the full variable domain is GAGVSQSPRYKVAKRGQDVALRCDPISGHVSLFWYQQALGQGPEFLTYFQNEAQLDKSGLPSDRFFAERPEGSVSTLKIQRTQQEDSAVYLCASSPAIYMGVKETQYFGPGTRLLVL.

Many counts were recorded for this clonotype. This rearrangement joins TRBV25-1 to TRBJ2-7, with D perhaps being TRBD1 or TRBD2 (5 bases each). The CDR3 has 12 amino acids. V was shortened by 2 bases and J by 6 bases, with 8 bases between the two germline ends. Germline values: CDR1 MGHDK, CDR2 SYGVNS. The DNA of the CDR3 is TGTGCCAGCAGTGAAGGTGGGGGCGAGCAGTACTTC. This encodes CASSEGGGEQYF.

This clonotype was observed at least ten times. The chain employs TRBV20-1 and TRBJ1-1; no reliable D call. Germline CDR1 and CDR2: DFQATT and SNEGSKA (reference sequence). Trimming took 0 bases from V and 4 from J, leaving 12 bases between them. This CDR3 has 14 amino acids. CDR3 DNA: TGCAGTGCTAGAGATCTAAGAAGGACCACTGAAGCTTTCTTT. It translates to CSARDLRRTTEAFF.

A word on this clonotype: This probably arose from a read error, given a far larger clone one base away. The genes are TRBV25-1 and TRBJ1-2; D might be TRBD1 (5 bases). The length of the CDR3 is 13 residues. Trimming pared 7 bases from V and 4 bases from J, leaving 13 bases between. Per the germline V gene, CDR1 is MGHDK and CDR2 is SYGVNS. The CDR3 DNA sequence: TGTGCCAGCACCCCCCGGGGCCCCTATGGCTACACCTTC. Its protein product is CASTPRGPYGYTF.

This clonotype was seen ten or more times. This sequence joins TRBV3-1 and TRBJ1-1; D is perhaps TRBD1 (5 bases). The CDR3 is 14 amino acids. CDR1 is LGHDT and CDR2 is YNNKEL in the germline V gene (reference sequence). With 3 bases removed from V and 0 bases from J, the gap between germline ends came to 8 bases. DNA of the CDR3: TGTGCCAGCAGCCAGCACAGGATGAACACTGAAGCTTTCTTT. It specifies CASSQHRMNTEAFF.

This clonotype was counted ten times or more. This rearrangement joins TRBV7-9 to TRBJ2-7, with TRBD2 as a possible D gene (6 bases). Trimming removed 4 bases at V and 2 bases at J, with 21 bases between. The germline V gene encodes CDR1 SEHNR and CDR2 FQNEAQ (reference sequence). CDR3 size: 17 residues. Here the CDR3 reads CASSSYDWGDATYEQYF. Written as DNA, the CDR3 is TGTGCCAGCAGCTCCTATGACTGGGGGGACGCGACCTACGAGCAGTACTTC.

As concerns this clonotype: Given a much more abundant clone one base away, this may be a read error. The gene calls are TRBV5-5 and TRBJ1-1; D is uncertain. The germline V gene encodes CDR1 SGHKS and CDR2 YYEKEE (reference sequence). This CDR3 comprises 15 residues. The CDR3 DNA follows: TGTGCCAGCAGCTTGGCCGGTCAATCGAACACTGGAGCTTTCTTT. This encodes CASSLAGQSNTGAFF.

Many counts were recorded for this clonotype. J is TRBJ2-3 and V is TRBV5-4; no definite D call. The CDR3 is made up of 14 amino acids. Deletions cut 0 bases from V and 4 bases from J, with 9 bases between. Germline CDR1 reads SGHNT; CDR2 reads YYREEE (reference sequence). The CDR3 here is CASSLEVTSDTQYF. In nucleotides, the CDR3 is TGTGCCAGCAGCTTGGAGGTTACCTCAGATACGCAGTATTTT.

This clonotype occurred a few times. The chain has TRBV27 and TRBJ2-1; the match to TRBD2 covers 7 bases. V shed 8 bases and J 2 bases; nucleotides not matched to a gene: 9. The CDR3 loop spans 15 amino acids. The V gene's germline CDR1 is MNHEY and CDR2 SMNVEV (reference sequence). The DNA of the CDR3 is TGTGCCAGCGGGAAAGGGGAGGGCGCCTACAATGAGCAGTTCTTC. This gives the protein CASGKGEGAYNEQFF.

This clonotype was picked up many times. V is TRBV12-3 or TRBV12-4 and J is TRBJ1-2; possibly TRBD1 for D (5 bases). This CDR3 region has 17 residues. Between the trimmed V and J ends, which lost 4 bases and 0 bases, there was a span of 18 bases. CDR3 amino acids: CASSSPSQEPSNYGYTF. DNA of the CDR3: TGTGCCAGCAGTTCGCCGTCACAGGAGCCTTCTAACTATGGCTACACCTTC.

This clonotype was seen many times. The CDR3 DNA reads as TGTGCCAGCAGTGAAGGAGCGGGGGTCAACCAAGAGACCCAGTACTTC. Translating it yields CASSEGAGVNQETQYF. The chain links TRBV6-2 or TRBV6-3 to TRBJ2-5, with 8 bases fitting TRBD2. Germline trimming cut 5 bases from V and 0 bases from J; bases unmatched to any gene: 8. The germline V gene encodes CDR1 MNHEY and CDR2 SVGEGT. This CDR3 spans 16 amino acids.

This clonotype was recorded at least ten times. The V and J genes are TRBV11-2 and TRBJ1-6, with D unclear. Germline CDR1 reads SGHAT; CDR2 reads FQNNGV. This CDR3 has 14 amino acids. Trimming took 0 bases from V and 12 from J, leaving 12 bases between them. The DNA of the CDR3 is TGTGCCAGCAGCTTAGAGGGTCGGCAAGAACCCCTCCACTTT. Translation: CASSLEGRQEPLHF.

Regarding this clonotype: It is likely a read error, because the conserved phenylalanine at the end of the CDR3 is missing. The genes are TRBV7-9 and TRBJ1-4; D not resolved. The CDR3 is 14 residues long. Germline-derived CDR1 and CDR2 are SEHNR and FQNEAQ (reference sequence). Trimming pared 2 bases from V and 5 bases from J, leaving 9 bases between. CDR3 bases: TGTGCCAGCAGCTTATCGCGCGCAAATGAAAAACTGTTTATT. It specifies CASSLSRANEKLFI.

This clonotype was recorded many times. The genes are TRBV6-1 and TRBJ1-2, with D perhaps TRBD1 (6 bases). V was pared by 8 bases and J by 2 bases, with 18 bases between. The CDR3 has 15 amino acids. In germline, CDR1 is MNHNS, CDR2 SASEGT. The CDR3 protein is CASRGQRQGNYGYTF. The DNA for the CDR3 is TGTGCCAGCCGTGGGCAGAGGCAGGGGAACTATGGCTACACCTTC.

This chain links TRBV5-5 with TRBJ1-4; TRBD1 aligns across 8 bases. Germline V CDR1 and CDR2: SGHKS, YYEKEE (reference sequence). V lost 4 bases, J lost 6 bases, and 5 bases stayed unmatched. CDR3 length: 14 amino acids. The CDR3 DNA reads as TGTGCCAGCAGCCGGACAGGGATGGATGAAAAACTGTTTTTT. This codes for CASSRTGMDEKLFF.

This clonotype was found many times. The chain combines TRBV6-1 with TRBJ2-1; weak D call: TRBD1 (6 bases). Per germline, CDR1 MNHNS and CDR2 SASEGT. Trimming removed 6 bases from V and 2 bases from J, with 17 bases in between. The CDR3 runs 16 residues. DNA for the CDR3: TGTGCCAGCAGCCGAAAAAGACAGGTTACCTACAATGAGCAGTTCTTC. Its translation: CASSRKRQVTYNEQFF.

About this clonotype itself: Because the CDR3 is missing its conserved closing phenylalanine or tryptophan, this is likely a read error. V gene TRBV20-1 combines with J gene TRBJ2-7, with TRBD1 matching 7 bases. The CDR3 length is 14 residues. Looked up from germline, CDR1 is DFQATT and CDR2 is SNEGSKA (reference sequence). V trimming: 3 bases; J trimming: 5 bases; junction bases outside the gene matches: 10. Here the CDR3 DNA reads TGCAGTGCTAGCCCGACCGGGACAGTCCACGAGCAGTACTTA. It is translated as CSASPTGTVHEQYL.

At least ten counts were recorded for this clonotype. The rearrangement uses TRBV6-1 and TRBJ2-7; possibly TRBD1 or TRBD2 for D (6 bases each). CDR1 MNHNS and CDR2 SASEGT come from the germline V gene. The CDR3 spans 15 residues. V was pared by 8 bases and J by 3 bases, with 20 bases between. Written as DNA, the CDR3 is TGTGCCAGCGGGCGCGGGACACCGGAGTACTACGAGCAGTACTTC. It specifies CASGRGTPEYYEQYF.

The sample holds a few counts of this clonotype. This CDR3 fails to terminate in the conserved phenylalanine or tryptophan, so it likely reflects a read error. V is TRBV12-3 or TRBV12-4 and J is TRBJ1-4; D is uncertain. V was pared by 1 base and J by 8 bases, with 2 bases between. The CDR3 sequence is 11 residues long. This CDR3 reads CASSLGEKLFL. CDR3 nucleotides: TGTGCCAGCAGTTTAGGAGAAAAACTGTTTCTT.

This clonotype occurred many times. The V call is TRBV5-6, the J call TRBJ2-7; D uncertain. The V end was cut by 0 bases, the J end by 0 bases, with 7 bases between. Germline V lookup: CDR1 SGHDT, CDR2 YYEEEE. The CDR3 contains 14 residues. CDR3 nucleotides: TGTGCCAGCAGCTTGGTATCAAGCTCCTACGAGCAGTACTTC. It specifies CASSLVSSSYEQYF.